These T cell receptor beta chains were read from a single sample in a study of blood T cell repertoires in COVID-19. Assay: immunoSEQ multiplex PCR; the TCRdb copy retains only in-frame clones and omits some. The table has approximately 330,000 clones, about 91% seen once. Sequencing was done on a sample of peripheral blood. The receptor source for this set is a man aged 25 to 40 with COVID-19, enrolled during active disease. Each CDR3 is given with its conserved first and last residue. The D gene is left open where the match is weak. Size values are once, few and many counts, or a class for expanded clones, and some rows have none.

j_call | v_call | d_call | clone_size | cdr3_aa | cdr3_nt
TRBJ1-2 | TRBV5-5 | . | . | CASSGTPTGDYGYTF | TGTGCCAGCAGCGGGACGCCGACGGGGGACTATGGCTACACCTTC
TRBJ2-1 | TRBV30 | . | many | CAWSVAGSYNEQFF | TGTGCCTGGAGTGTAGCGGGCTCCTACAATGAGCAGTTCTTC
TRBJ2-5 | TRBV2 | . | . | CASSERRGPTETQYF | TGTGCCAGCAGTGAGAGGAGGGGTCCAACAGAGACCCAGTACTTC
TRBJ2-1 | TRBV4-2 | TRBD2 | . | CASSQDPSGGALYNEQFF | TGTGCCAGCAGCCAAGATCCTAGCGGGGGGGCCTTGTACAATGAGCAGTTCTTC
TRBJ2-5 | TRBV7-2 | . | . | CASSFDRLVGGTQYF | TGTGCCAGCAGCTTCGATCGGCTGGTGGGGGGGACCCAGTACTTC
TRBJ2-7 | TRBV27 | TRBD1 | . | CASSFIRTGGAYEQYF | TGTGCCAGCAGTTTCATCAGGACAGGCGGCGCCTATGAGCAGTACTTC
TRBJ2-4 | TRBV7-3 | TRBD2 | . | CASSLKISGGRCVSRNIQYF | TGTGCCAGCAGCTTAAAGATTTCGGGCGGGAGGTGCGTATCGCGGAACATTCAGTACTTC
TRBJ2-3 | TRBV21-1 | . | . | CASSKRNTSVFSHVYTDTQYF | TGTGCCAGCAGCAAAAGGAACACTAGCGTCTTCTCTCACGTTTACACAGATACGCAGTATTTT
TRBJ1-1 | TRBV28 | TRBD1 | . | CASSSRDRGLLAFF | TGTGCCAGCAGTTCCCGGGACAGGGGCCTCCTAGCTTTCTTT
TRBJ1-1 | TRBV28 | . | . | CASSFTGMNTEAFF | TGTGCCAGCAGTTTCACAGGGATGAACACTGAAGCTTTCTTT
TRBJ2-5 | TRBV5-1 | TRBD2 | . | CASSFGLAGGLGETQYF | TGCGCCAGCAGCTTCGGACTAGCGGGAGGGCTGGGGGAGACCCAGTACTTC
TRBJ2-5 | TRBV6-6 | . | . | CASNGLQETQYF | TGTGCCAGCAACGGACTACAAGAGACCCAGTACTTC
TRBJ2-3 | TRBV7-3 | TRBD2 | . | CASSPVGGGAKDTQYF | TGTGCCAGCAGCCCCGTGGGCGGGGGGGCCAAAGATACGCAGTATTTT
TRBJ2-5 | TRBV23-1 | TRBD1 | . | CASSLSRDRKETQYF | TGCGCCAGCAGTTTGAGCCGGGACAGAAAAGAGACCCAGTACTTC
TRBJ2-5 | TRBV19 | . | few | CASSIDRGAPETQYF | TGTGCCAGTAGTATAGATCGGGGGGCGCCGGAGACCCAGTACTTC
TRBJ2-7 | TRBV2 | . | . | CASTYRESSYEQYF | TGTGCCAGCACATACAGGGAATCCTCCTACGAGCAGTACTTC